This is a list of T cell receptor beta chains from one sample in a study of patients and donors after allogeneic stem cell transplantation. TCRdb passed the RT-PCR reads through MiXCR, listing each CDR3 protein once. The table has about a million distinct CDR3 sequences, approximately 19% seen once. The sample comprised blood, either unsorted or a sorted T cell fraction (not recorded which). The receptors were sampled from a human donor who was either an allogeneic HSCT recipient or a stem cell or donor lymphocyte infusion donor (not recorded which). It is not recorded whose cells these are; they may come from a transplant donor. The CDR3 runs from the conserved cysteine through the conserved F or W. The D gene is left open where the match is weak. Size is omitted from some rows. Given values are once, few, many or a class for expanded clones.

CDR3nt: TGCAGTGCTAGAGGGGCGGGCGTCACCGGGGAGCTGTTTTTT
CDR3aa: CSARGAGVTGELFF
v_gene: TRBV20-1
d_gene: -
len: 14
abundance: many
j_gene: TRBJ2-2

CDR3nt: TGTGCCAGCAGCCGGCCCCGGGAGCAGTACTTC
CDR3aa: CASSRPREQYF
v_gene: TRBV28
d_gene: -
len: 11
abundance: -
j_gene: TRBJ2-7

CDR3nt: TGTGCCAGCAGTCTAACGGGGGGCCGCACAGATACGCAGTATTTT
CDR3aa: CASSLTGGRTDTQYF
v_gene: TRBV12-3/TRBV12-4
d_gene: -
len: 15
abundance: many
j_gene: TRBJ2-3

CDR3nt: TGTGCCAGCAGCGGTGAACCAGGGACCGGGGAGCTGTTTTTT
CDR3aa: CASSGEPGTGELFF
v_gene: TRBV9
d_gene: -
len: 14
abundance: few
j_gene: TRBJ2-2

CDR3nt: TGTGCCAGCAGCCCTTTTTCAGCGGCAGATTACAATGAGCAGTTCTTC
CDR3aa: CASSPFSAADYNEQFF
v_gene: TRBV14
d_gene: -
len: 16
abundance: few
j_gene: TRBJ2-1

CDR3nt: TGTGCCAGCTACAGGGGACAGGGTTTTGAAGAGCAGTACTTC
CDR3aa: CASYRGQGFEEQYF
v_gene: TRBV6-1
d_gene: TRBD1
len: 14
abundance: few
j_gene: TRBJ2-7

CDR3nt: TGTGCCAGCAGTGGACGGACGGACAACAATGAGCAGTTCTTC
CDR3aa: CASSGRTDNNEQFF
v_gene: TRBV6-1
d_gene: -
len: 14
abundance: -
j_gene: TRBJ2-1

CDR3nt: TGTGCCAGCAGTGCTGACATGGGTCTCTATGGCTACACCTTC
CDR3aa: CASSADMGLYGYTF
v_gene: TRBV6-1
d_gene: -
len: 14
abundance: -
j_gene: TRBJ1-2

CDR3nt: TGCGCCAGCAGCCGAATCAAGGGAACAACCTACGAGCAGTACTTC
CDR3aa: CASSRIKGTTYEQYF
v_gene: TRBV4-3
d_gene: -
len: 15
abundance: few
j_gene: TRBJ2-7

CDR3nt: TGCAGCGTTGAAACACGGGACAGCTACAATGAGCAGTTCTTC
CDR3aa: CSVETRDSYNEQFF
v_gene: TRBV29-1
d_gene: TRBD1
len: 14
abundance: many
j_gene: TRBJ2-1

CDR3nt: TGCAGTGCTAGAGACCCTTTCTTCCGGGACAACCAAGAGACCCAGTACTTC
CDR3aa: CSARDPFFRDNQETQYF
v_gene: TRBV20-1
d_gene: -
len: 17
abundance: once
j_gene: TRBJ2-5

CDR3nt: TGTGCCAGCAGCCCGGGACAGAAACACACCGGGGAGCTGTTTTTT
CDR3aa: CASSPGQKHTGELFF
v_gene: TRBV7-9
d_gene: TRBD1
len: 15
abundance: few
j_gene: TRBJ2-2

CDR3nt: TGTGCCAGCAATAAGGAGATGGTCGAAGCTTTCTTT
CDR3aa: CASNKEMVEAFF
v_gene: TRBV6-6
d_gene: -
len: 12
abundance: few
j_gene: TRBJ1-1

CDR3nt: TGTGCCAGCAGTGGGGACTTGCAAGAGACCCAGTACTTC
CDR3aa: CASSGDLQETQYF
v_gene: TRBV6-2/TRBV6-3
d_gene: -
len: 13
abundance: -
j_gene: TRBJ2-5

CDR3nt: TGTGCCAGCAGCTCTAGCAAAGTGTTAACAGATACGCAGTATTTT
CDR3aa: CASSSSKVLTDTQYF
v_gene: TRBV5-8
d_gene: -
len: 15
abundance: -
j_gene: TRBJ2-3

CDR3nt: TGTGCCAGCAGGAAGCGGGGTAACCACCTTACCCAAGAGACCCAGTACTTC
CDR3aa: CASRKRGNHLTQETQYF
v_gene: TRBV27
d_gene: TRBD2
len: 17
abundance: few
j_gene: TRBJ2-5

CDR3nt: TGCGCCAGCAGCTTGGCCGTAAACAGGTCCTACAATGAGCAGTTCTTC
CDR3aa: CASSLAVNRSYNEQFF
v_gene: TRBV5-1
d_gene: -
len: 16
abundance: -
j_gene: TRBJ2-1

CDR3nt: TGCAGTGCTACTCTGGGCGGGCGGGACGGTGGAACAGATACGCAGTATTTT
CDR3aa: CSATLGGRDGGTDTQYF
v_gene: TRBV20-1
d_gene: -
len: 17
abundance: -
j_gene: TRBJ2-3

CDR3nt: TGTGCCAGCAGCTATGCCGGGACAGGGGGGACTGAAGCTTTCTTT
CDR3aa: CASSYAGTGGTEAFF
v_gene: TRBV7-8
d_gene: TRBD1
len: 15
abundance: -
j_gene: TRBJ1-1

CDR3nt: TGTGCCACCAGTGATGGGAAGGACAGGGCTTTCAGGGATACGCAGTATTTT
CDR3aa: CATSDGKDRAFRDTQYF
v_gene: TRBV24-1
d_gene: TRBD1
len: 17
abundance: -
j_gene: TRBJ2-3

CDR3nt: TGCAGTGCTAGAGAAGGGGCCTCAAAAACCCACGAGCAGTACTTC
CDR3aa: CSAREGASKTHEQYF
v_gene: TRBV20-1
d_gene: -
len: 15
abundance: few
j_gene: TRBJ2-7

CDR3nt: TGCAGCGTTGGACAAGCTCATGAAGCTTTCTTT
CDR3aa: CSVGQAHEAFF
v_gene: TRBV29-1
d_gene: -
len: 11
abundance: -
j_gene: TRBJ1-1

CDR3nt: TGTGCCAGCAGTTCTCCCGACCTGGGTGGGAACACCATATATTTT
CDR3aa: CASSSPDLGGNTIYF
v_gene: TRBV28
d_gene: -
len: 15
abundance: -
j_gene: TRBJ1-3

CDR3nt: TGCAGTGCGAACGACGACCGGGCCTACGAGCAGTACTTC
CDR3aa: CSANDDRAYEQYF
v_gene: TRBV20-1
d_gene: -
len: 13
abundance: -
j_gene: TRBJ2-7

CDR3nt: TGTGCCAGCAGGGCGGTTAGCTCCTACGAGCAGTACTTC
CDR3aa: CASRAVSSYEQYF
v_gene: TRBV25-1
d_gene: -
len: 13
abundance: -
j_gene: TRBJ2-7

CDR3nt: TGTGCCAGCAGCCACGCAACGGACAGGCGAAACACCATATATTTT
CDR3aa: CASSHATDRRNTIYF
v_gene: TRBV12-3/TRBV12-4
d_gene: TRBD1
len: 15
abundance: -
j_gene: TRBJ1-3

CDR3nt: TGCAGTGCCGGACAGGGGGCCAACAATCAGCCCCAGCATTTT
CDR3aa: CSAGQGANNQPQHF
v_gene: TRBV20-1
d_gene: TRBD1
len: 14
abundance: -
j_gene: TRBJ1-5

CDR3nt: TGTGCCAGCAGTTTCCGACAGGGGGAATACTCGCAGTACTTC
CDR3aa: CASSFRQGEYSQYF
v_gene: TRBV6-5
d_gene: TRBD1
len: 14
abundance: -
j_gene: TRBJ2-7

CDR3nt: TGTGCCAGCAGGAGGGGGAAGGCTAGCGGTACAGATACGCAGTATTTT
CDR3aa: CASRRGKASGTDTQYF
v_gene: TRBV6-1
d_gene: -
len: 16
abundance: -
j_gene: TRBJ2-3

CDR3nt: TGTGCCAGCAGTGAAACTAGGGCGGCAGAGACCCAGTACTTC
CDR3aa: CASSETRAAETQYF
v_gene: TRBV2
d_gene: -
len: 14
abundance: -
j_gene: TRBJ2-5

CDR3nt: TGCAGTGCAATCATCCCGGGGTCCCAAGAGCAGTTCTTC
CDR3aa: CSAIIPGSQEQFF
v_gene: TRBV20-1
d_gene: -
len: 13
abundance: few
j_gene: TRBJ2-1

CDR3nt: TGTGCCAGCAGCGCCTACAGGGTTCCGGATGGCTACACCTTC
CDR3aa: CASSAYRVPDGYTF
v_gene: TRBV7-9
d_gene: -
len: 14
abundance: few
j_gene: TRBJ1-2

CDR3nt: TGCGCCAGCAGCCTTGACAGGGGGCAAGGGACCCAGTACTTC
CDR3aa: CASSLDRGQGTQYF
v_gene: TRBV5-1
d_gene: TRBD1
len: 14
abundance: -
j_gene: TRBJ2-5

CDR3nt: TGTGCCAGCAGCTTAGATTTGGGACTAGCGGGAGAGTACGAGCAGTACTTC
CDR3aa: CASSLDLGLAGEYEQYF
v_gene: TRBV7-8
d_gene: TRBD2
len: 17
abundance: -
j_gene: TRBJ2-7

CDR3nt: TGCGCCAGCACCTCTCACCCGTCTTCTCTGAATTCACCCCTCCACTTT
CDR3aa: CASTSHPSSLNSPLHF
v_gene: TRBV5-1
d_gene: -
len: 16
abundance: -
j_gene: TRBJ1-6

CDR3nt: TGTGCCAGCAGTTTGATTGGAGCCAAAAACATTCAGTACTTC
CDR3aa: CASSLIGAKNIQYF
v_gene: TRBV28
d_gene: -
len: 14
abundance: -
j_gene: TRBJ2-4

CDR3nt: TGCGCCAGCAGCCTAGGGACTAGCGGGGCCCCGCGAGAGACCCAGTACTTC
CDR3aa: CASSLGTSGAPRETQYF
v_gene: TRBV5-1
d_gene: TRBD2
len: 17
abundance: -
j_gene: TRBJ2-5

CDR3nt: TGCAGCTCCTCCGGGGGGCCGACTATGGCTAACACCTTC
CDR3aa: CSSSGGPTMANTF
v_gene: TRBV29-1
d_gene: -
len: 13
abundance: -
j_gene: TRBJ1-2

CDR3nt: TGTGCCAGCGGTCACCCTGAAAAACTGTTTTTT
CDR3aa: CASGHPEKLFF
v_gene: TRBV12-3/TRBV12-4
d_gene: -
len: 11
abundance: few
j_gene: TRBJ1-4

CDR3nt: TGTGCCACCAGTGATTATAGCCAGTTCGGCGGGGAGCTGTTTTTT
CDR3aa: CATSDYSQFGGELFF
v_gene: TRBV24-1
d_gene: -
len: 15
abundance: -
j_gene: TRBJ2-2

CDR3nt: TGCAGTGCTGACGGACTAGCGGCAGATACGCAGTATTTT
CDR3aa: CSADGLAADTQYF
v_gene: TRBV20-1
d_gene: TRBD2
len: 13
abundance: -
j_gene: TRBJ2-3

CDR3nt: TGTGCCAGCAGTTCCAGACAGGGGAAATTTTCACCCCTCCACTTT
CDR3aa: CASSSRQGKFSPLHF
v_gene: TRBV12-3/TRBV12-4
d_gene: TRBD1
len: 15
abundance: -
j_gene: TRBJ1-6

CDR3nt: TGCAGTGCTAGAGTGAGACAGGGGAGAGGTCGGGGCTACACCTTC
CDR3aa: CSARVRQGRGRGYTF
v_gene: TRBV20-1
d_gene: TRBD1
len: 15
abundance: few
j_gene: TRBJ1-2

CDR3nt: TGTGCCAGCAGACCTAGCGGTAGCTCCTACGAGCAGTACTTC
CDR3aa: CASRPSGSSYEQYF
v_gene: TRBV12-3/TRBV12-4
d_gene: TRBD2
len: 14
abundance: many
j_gene: TRBJ2-7

CDR3nt: TGTGCCAGCTCACCACCGAGCGGGAGGCCCTCCTACAATGAGCAGTTCTTC
CDR3aa: CASSPPSGRPSYNEQFF
v_gene: TRBV18
d_gene: TRBD2
len: 17
abundance: once
j_gene: TRBJ2-1